This T cell receptor beta chain was sequenced during a study of blood T cell repertoires in COVID-19. Overall study: Sites across the United States, Italy and Spain contributed samples from acute and convalescent COVID-19.

Profiled with immunoSEQ multiplex PCR; TCRdb holds only in-frame clones, not every one. The table lists about 240,000 clones, 83% of them singletons. This clonotype was sampled from a woman aged 40 to 50 who had been exposed to COVID-19. Input material: PBMCs or T cells enriched from blood (not recorded which).

CDR3 region: CASSVAVQGWLSGNTIYF. The CDR3 DNA reads TGTGCCAGCAGCGTAGCGGTACAGGGGTGGCTCTCTGGAAACACCATATATTTT. The V gene is TRBV9, the J gene TRBJ1-3, with 7 bases lining up with TRBD1. Losses at the gene ends were 0 bases for V and 0 bases for J; bases not matched to a gene: 9. The CDR3 has 18 residues. The germline gives CDR1 SGDLS, CDR2 YYNGEE.